This TCR beta chain was sequenced during a study of blood T cells in healthy people across ages. Across the whole study: In model experiments, template switching was able to capture about one barcoded beta molecule for every two T cells that were present.

The second PCR ran about 6 to 11 cycles with a sample-barcoded 5' primer and J-beta primers. Each CDR3 protein is one row after TCRdb ran MiXCR on the 5' RACE reads. The top ten clones hold 3% of a sample with approximately 780,000 distinct CDR3 sequences, roughly 25% of them seen once. This clonotype was counted between two and nine times. The same sample was also used in a study of T cells of mothers and their children. That work contributes: All donors were healthy and Caucasian; they were a few mothers and their six children.

The source material was blood. The receptor's source is a boy aged 10-17 years in good health.

The CDR3 coding sequence is TGCAGTGCTAGGGACATCAGGATCAACACTGAAGCTTTCTTT. Encoded protein: CSARDIRINTEAFF. V and J are TRBV20-1 and TRBJ1-1, with a possible D match to TRBD1 (5 bases). Germline assignment: CDR1 DFQATT and CDR2 SNEGSKA (reference sequence). The CDR3 has 14 residues. V lost 3 bases to trimming and J lost 2 bases, with 13 bases between them.